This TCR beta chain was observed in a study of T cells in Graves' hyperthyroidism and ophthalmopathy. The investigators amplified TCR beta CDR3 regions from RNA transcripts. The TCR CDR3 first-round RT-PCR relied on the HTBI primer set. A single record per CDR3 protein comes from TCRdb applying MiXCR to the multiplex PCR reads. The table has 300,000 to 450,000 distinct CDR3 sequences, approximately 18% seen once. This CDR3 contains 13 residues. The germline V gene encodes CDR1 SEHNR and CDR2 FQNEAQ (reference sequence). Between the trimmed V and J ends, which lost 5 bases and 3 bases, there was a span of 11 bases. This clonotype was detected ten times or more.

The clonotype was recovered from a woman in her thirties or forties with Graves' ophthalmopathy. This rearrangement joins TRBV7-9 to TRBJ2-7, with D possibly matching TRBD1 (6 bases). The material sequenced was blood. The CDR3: CASSEGESYEQYF. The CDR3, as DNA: TGTGCCAGCAGCGAGGGGGAGAGCTACGAGCAGTACTTC.